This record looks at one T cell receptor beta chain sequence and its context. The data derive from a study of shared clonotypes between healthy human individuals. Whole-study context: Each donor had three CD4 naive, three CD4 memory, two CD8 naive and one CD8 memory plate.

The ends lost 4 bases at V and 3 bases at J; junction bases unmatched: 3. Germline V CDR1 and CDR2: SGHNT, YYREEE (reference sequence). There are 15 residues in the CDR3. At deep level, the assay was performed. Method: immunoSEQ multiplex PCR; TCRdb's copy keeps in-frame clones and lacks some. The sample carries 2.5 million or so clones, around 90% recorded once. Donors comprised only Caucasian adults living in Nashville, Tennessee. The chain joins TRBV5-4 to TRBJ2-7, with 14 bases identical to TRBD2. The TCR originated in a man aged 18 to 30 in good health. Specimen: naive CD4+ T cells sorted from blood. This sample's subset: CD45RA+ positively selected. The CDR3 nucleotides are TGTGCCAGCAGCGAGGGGACTAGCGGGGGCTACGAGCAGTACTTC. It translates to CASSEGTSGGYEQYF.